The TCR beta chain described here comes from a study of T cell responses to AZD1222 COVID-19 vaccine. Study-level points and caveats: Across spike, vaccine-associated CD4 TCRs were found, dominant at 160-218 and 743-854. Spike-specific TCR breadth and depth were elevated following two AZD1222 doses. The reported proportion of spike-specific TCRs targeting unmutated variant regions was nearly half.

Profiling relied on immunoSEQ multiplex PCR, and the TCRdb table lists in-frame clones only, not all of them. The sample has approximately 160,000 clones, roughly 94% seen once; the top ten hold roughly 5.5%. Pooled samples include second doses given at about 4 or 12 weeks. About this clone itself: What it binds is unknown. Within the sample, other DNA sequences also encode this same CDR3.

The sequencing used peripheral blood, collected 28 days after the second AZD1222 dose. This clonotype originated in an adult who received the AZD1222 COVID-19 vaccine.

The CDR3 here is CASSLTYEQYF. The CDR3 nucleotides are TGTGCCAGCAGTTTGACCTACGAGCAGTACTTC. The chain employs TRBV28 and TRBJ2-7; D gene uncertain. Trimming removed 3 bases from V and 2 bases from J, with 2 bases in between. The CDR3 has 11 amino acids. Looked up from germline, CDR1 is MDHEN and CDR2 is SYDVKM.